A single sample is the source of the 5 T cell receptor beta chains below, sequenced in a study of shared clonotypes between healthy human individuals. Assay: immunoSEQ multiplex PCR; the TCRdb copy retains only in-frame clones and omits some. The profile shows approximately 2,000,000 clones, 85% to 95% of them singletons. The naive CD8 subset, CD45RO-negative cells positively selected for CCR7, excluded terminally differentiated effector memory CD45RA+ cells. The sample taken for sequencing was naive CD8+ T cells from PBMCs. The receptors shown here come from a man between 18 and 35 years old in good health. Some clones in this sample may be carry-over from other donors' samples.

This clone occurred once. V usage is TRBV2 and J usage is TRBJ2-1; 7 nucleotides match TRBD2. This CDR3 has 18 amino acids. The V gene's germline CDR1 is SNHLY and CDR2 FYNNEI. The ends lost 2 bases at V and 0 bases at J; junction bases unmatched: 10. The CDR3 DNA is TGTGCCAGCAGTGAATTGGGGCTAGCGGTGAGCTCCTACAATGAGCAGTTCTTC. Encoded protein: CASSELGLAVSSYNEQFF.

This clone was seen a few times. J is TRBJ1-1 and V is TRBV7-6; D remains unclear. Germline CDR1 and CDR2: SGHVS and FNYEAQ. This CDR3 region has 14 residues. V lost 2 bases and J lost 5, with 12 bases in between. The CDR3 is CASSLIVERTEAFF. The CDR3 region has the DNA TGTGCCAGCAGCTTAATCGTGGAGAGGACTGAAGCTTTCTTT.

The J gene is TRBJ2-5, the V gene TRBV21-1; TRBD1 is the table's D call and was not checked against the DNA. TRBV21-1 is a pseudogene. CDR3 length equals 16 residues. The CDR3 is CASSKAGPPPQETQYF. In DNA, the CDR3 is TGTGCCAGCAGCAAAGCGGGGCCTCCTCCCCAAGAGACCCAGTACTTC.

The genes are TRBV28 and TRBJ2-7; no definite D call. The V gene's germline CDR1 is MDHEN and CDR2 SYDVKM. This CDR3 region has 10 residues. The V end lost 3 bases, the J end lost 7 bases, and 4 bases lay between the germline ends. The CDR3 spells CASSFPEQYF. The CDR3 DNA sequence: TGTGCCAGCAGTTTCCCAGAGCAGTACTTC.

This rearrangement joins TRBV11-2 to TRBJ2-4, with 10 bases aligning to TRBD2. With V trimmed by 2 bases and J by 15 bases, 10 bases remained unmatched. Germline-derived CDR1 and CDR2 are SGHAT and FQNNGV. The CDR3 covers 14 residues. The CDR3 coding sequence is TGTGCCAGCAGCTTATATGGGACTAGCGAAACGGTGTACTTC. Translation gives CASSLYGTSETVYF.